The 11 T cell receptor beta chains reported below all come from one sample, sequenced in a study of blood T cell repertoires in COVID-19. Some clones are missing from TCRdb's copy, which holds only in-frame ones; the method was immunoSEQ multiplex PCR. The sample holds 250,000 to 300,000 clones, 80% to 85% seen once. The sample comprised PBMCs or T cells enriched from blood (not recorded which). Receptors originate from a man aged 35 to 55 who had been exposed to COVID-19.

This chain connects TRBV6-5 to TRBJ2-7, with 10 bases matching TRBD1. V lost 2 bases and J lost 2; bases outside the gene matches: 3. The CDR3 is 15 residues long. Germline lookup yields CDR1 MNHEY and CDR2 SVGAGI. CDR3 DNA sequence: TGTGCCAGCAGTTACCCTGGGACAGGGGCCTACGAGCAGTACTTC. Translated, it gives CASSYPGTGAYEQYF.

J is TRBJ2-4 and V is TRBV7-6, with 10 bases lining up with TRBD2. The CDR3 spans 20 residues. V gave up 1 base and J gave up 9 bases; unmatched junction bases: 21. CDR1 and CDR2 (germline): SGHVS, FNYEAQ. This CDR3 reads CASSLGLAGAGSPRDTIQYF. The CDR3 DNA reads TGTGCCAGCAGCTTAGGGCTAGCGGGAGCGGGGTCCCCCCGCGACACCATTCAGTACTTC.

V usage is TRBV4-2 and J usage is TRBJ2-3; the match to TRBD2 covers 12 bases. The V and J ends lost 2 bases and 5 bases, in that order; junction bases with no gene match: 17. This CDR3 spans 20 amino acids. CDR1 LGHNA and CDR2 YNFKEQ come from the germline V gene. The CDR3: CASSQRVLAGGRSGEDTQYF. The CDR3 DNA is TGTGCCAGCAGCCAACGAGTACTAGCGGGAGGAAGGTCAGGGGAAGATACGCAGTATTTT.

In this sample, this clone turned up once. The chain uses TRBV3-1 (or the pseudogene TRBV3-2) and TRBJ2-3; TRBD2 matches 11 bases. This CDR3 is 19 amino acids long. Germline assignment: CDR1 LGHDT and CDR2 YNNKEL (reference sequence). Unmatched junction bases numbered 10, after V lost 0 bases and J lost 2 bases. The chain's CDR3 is CASSQEAKGLADNTDTQYF. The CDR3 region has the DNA TGTGCCAGCAGCCAAGAAGCGAAGGGACTAGCGGACAACACAGATACGCAGTATTTT.

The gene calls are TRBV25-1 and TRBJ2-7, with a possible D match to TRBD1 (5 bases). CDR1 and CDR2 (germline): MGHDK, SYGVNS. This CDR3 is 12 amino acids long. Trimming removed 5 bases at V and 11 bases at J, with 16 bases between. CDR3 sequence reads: CASSTPPGNKYF. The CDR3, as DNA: TGTGCCAGCAGTACCCCTCCAGGGAATAAGTACTTC.

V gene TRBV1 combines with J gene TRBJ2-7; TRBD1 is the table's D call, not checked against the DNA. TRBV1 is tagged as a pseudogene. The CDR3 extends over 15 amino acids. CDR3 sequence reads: CTSSPRGTPDYEQYF. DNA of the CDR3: TGCACCAGCAGCCCCAGGGGAACTCCGGACTACGAGCAGTACTTC.

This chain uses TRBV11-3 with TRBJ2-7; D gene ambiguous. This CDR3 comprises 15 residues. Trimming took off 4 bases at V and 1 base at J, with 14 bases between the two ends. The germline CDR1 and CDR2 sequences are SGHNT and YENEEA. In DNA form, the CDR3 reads TGTGCCAGCAGCTCACTGATAGAGCAATCCTACGAGCAGTACTTC. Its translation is CASSSLIEQSYEQYF.

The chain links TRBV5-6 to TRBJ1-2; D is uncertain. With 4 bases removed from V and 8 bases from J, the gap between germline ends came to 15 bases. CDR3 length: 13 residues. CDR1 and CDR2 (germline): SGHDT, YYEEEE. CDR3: CASSLSAGSGYTF. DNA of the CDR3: TGTGCCAGCAGCCTCTCGGCAGGTTCGGGCTACACCTTC.

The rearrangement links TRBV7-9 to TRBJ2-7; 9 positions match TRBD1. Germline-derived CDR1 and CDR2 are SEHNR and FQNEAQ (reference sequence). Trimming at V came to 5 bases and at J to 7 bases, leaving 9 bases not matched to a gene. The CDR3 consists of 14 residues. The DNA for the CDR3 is TGTGCCAGCAGCCAGGGACAGGGTAAGGGTGAGCAGTACTTC. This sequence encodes CASSQGQGKGEQYF.

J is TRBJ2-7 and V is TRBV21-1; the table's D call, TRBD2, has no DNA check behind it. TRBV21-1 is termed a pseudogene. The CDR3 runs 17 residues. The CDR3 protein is CASTVLARQGRSYEQYF. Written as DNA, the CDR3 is TGTGCTAGCACGGTACTAGCACGTCAGGGCCGCTCCTACGAGCAGTACTTC.

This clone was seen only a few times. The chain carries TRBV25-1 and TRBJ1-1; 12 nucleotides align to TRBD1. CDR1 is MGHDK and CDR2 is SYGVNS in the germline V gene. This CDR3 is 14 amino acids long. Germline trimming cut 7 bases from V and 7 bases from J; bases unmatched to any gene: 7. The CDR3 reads CASIGDRGLDEAFF. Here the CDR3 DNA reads TGTGCCAGCATAGGGGACAGGGGGCTCGATGAAGCTTTCTTT.